This T cell receptor (beta chain) was recovered during a study of Ad26.COV2.S vaccination and SARS-CoV-2 variants. Overall study context: Donor was one of the participants in the Ad26.COV2.S arm of the COV1001 trial. The vaccine Ad26.COV2.S was put into the muscle once, or twice with 56 days between. General observations from the study: Substantial breadth was reportedly displayed by spike-specific CD8+ and CD4+ T cell responses after vaccination. Spike-specific TCR breadth was greater in vaccine than placebo recipients.

Treatment here: roughly 18 received Ad26.COV2.S at low or high dose, single or two shots; 5 received placebo; per-sample allocation not given. On day 63 after the first injection, vaccine and placebo recipients gave samples. Of note for this clone: Its target is not known.

TCRdb keeps only in-frame clones here, not all; method: immunoSEQ multiplex PCR. Of some 460,000 clones in the sample, roughly nine tenths were seen once. Per germline, CDR1 SGHNT and CDR2 YYREEE (reference sequence). V was pared by 4 bases and J by 5 bases, with 7 bases of the junction left unmatched. The CDR3 spans 14 residues. The chain employs TRBV5-4 and TRBJ2-5, with 8 bases that match TRBD1. The TCR comes from a person aged 18-65 years who received the Ad26.COV2.S COVID-19 vaccine or a placebo. Sequenced material: peripheral blood, taken in a trial of Ad26.COV2.S vaccine versus placebo. CDR3 sequence (DNA): TGTGCCAGCAGCAAAGGACAGGGTCAGGAGACCCAGTACTTC. This translates into CASSKGQGQETQYF.